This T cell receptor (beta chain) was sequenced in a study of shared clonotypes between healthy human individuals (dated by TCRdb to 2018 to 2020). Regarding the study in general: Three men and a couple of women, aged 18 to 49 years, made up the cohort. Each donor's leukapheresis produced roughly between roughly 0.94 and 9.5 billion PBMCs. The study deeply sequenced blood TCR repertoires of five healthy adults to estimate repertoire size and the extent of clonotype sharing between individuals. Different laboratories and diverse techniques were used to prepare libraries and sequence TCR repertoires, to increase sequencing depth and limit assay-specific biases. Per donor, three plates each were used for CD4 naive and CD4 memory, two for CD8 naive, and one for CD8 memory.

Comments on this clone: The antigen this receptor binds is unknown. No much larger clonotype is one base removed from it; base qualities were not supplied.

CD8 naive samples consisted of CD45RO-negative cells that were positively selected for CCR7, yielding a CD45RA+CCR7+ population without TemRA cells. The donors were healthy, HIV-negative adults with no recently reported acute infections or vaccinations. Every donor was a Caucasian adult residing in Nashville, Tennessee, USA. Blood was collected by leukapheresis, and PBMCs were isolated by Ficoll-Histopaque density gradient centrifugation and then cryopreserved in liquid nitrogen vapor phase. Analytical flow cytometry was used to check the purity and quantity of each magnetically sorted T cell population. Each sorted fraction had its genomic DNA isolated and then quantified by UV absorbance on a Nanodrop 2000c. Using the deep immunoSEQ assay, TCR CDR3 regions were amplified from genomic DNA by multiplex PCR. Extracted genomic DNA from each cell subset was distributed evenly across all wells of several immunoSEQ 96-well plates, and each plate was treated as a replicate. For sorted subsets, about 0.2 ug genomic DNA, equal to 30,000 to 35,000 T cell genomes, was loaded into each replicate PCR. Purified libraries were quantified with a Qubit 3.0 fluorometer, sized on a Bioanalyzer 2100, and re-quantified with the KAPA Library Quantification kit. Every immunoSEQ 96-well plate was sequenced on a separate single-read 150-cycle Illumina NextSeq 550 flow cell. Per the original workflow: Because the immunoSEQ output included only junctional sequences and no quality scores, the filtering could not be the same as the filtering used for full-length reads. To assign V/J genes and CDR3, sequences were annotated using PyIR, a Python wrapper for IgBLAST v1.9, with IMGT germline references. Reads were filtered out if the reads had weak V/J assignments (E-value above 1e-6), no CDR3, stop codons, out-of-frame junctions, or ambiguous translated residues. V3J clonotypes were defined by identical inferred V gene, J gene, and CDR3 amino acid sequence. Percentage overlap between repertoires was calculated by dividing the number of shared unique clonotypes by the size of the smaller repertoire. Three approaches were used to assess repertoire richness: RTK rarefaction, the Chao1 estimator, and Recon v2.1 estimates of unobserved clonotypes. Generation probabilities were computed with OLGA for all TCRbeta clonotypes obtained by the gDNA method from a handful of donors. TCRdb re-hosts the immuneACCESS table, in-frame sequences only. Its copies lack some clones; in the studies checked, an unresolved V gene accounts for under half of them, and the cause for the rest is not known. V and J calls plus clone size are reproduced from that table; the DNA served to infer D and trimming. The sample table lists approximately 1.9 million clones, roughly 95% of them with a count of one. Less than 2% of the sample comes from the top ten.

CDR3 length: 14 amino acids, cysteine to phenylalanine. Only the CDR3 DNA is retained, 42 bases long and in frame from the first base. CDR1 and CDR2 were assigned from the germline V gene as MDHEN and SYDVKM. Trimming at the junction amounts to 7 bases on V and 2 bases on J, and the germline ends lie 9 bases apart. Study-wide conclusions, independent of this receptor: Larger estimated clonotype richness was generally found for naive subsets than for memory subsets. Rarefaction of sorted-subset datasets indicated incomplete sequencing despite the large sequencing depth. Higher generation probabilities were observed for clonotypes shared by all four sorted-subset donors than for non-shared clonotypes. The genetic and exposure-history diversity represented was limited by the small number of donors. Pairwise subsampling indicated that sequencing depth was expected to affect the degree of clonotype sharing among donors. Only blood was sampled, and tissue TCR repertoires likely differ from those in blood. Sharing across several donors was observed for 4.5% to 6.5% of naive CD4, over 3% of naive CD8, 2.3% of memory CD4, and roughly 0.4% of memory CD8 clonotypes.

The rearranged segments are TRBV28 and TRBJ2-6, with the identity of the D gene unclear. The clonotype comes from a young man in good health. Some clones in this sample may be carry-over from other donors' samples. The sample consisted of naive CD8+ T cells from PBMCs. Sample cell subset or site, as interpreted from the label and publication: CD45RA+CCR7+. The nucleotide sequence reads TGTGCCAGCAACAATGGGGCTGGGGCCAACGTCCTGACTTTC. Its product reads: CASNNGAGANVLTF. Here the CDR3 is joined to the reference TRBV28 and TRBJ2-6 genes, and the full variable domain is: DVKVTQSSRYLVKRTGEKVFLECVQDMDHENMFWYRQDPGLGLRLIYFSYDVKMKEKGDIPEGYSVSREKKERFSLILESASTNQTSMYLCASNNGAGANVLTFGAGSRLTVL.